These 17 T cell receptor beta chains originate from one sample sequenced in a study of Ad26.COV2.S vaccination and SARS-CoV-2 variants. Produced via immunoSEQ multiplex PCR; TCRdb's table is partial and in-frame only. Here the sample spans 500,000 or so clones, roughly 87% being singletons. Indicated treatment: around 19 received Ad26.COV2.S at low or high dose, single or two shots; roughly five received placebo; per-sample allocation not given. Collection of samples fell on day 63 after the first vaccine or placebo injection. The starting material was peripheral blood, obtained in a trial of Ad26.COV2.S vaccine versus placebo. The receptors here all came from a person between 18 and 65 years old who received the Ad26.COV2.S COVID-19 vaccine or a placebo.

V and J are TRBV24-1 and TRBJ1-2; D is uncertain. Looked up from germline, CDR1 is KGHDR and CDR2 is SFDVKD. This CDR3 is built from 14 residues. V gave up 5 bases and J gave up 3 bases, with 12 bases separating them. The CDR3 spells CATSAVGWDYGYTF. DNA of the CDR3: TGTGCCACCAGTGCCGTCGGTTGGGACTATGGCTACACCTTC.

Here the CDR3 DNA reads TGCGCCAGCAGCCCATGGGGGGGACAGGTGGATGAAAAACTGTTTTTT. This sequence encodes CASSPWGGQVDEKLFF. The rearrangement links TRBV5-1 to TRBJ1-4; 8 nucleotides line up with TRBD1. V lost 4 bases, J lost 6 bases, and 11 bases stayed unmatched. This CDR3 has 16 residues. Germline assignment: CDR1 SGHRS and CDR2 YFSETQ.

The rearrangement links TRBV5-4 to TRBJ2-2; 7 bases map to TRBD1. The CDR3 has 15 residues. Per germline, CDR1 SGHNT and CDR2 YYREEE (reference sequence). J lost 3 bases, V lost 2 bases, and 4 bases had no gene match. CDR3 nucleotide sequence: TGTGCCAGCAGCTTAAGACAGGGTTACACCGGGGAGCTGTTTTTT. Translation: CASSLRQGYTGELFF.

This clone showed up just a few times. The chain links TRBV7-3 to TRBJ2-5; D remains unclear. V was clipped by 3 bases and J by 0 bases, with 2 bases between them. There are 12 residues in the CDR3. CDR1 is SGHTA, CDR2 FQGTGA, per germline. The chain's CDR3 is CASSLDQETQYF. For the CDR3, the DNA is TGTGCCAGCAGCTTGGACCAAGAGACCCAGTACTTC. Based on the CDR3 plus reference TRBV7-3 and TRBJ2-5, the full variable domain is GAGVSQTPSNKVTEKGKYVELRCDPISGHTALYWYRQSLGQGPEFLIYFQGTGAADDSGLPNDRFFAVRPEGSVSTLKIQRTERGDSAVYLCASSLDQETQYFGPGTRLLVL.

V is TRBV15 and J is TRBJ2-3; 8 nucleotides align to TRBD2. Germline assignment: CDR1 LNHNV and CDR2 YYDKDF (reference sequence). The junction had 15 bases not matched to a gene; V was cut back by 5 bases and J by 8 bases. The CDR3 contains 16 residues. CDR3 protein: CATSDLDKLRGGTQYF. CDR3 in DNA: TGTGCCACCAGCGACTTAGACAAACTCCGGGGGGGTACGCAGTATTTT.

The V and J genes are TRBV7-2 and TRBJ1-4; maybe TRBD1 (6 bases). CDR3 size: 15 residues. Germline CDR1 SGHTA, CDR2 FQGNSA. Trimming took 5 bases from V and 3 from J, leaving 13 bases between them. CDR3 in DNA: TGTGCCAGCAGCCCCCACAGGGCGGCTAATGAAAAACTGTTTTTT. Its translation is CASSPHRAANEKLFF.

The V gene is TRBV4-1, the J gene TRBJ2-7; TRBD1 agrees at 8 bases. The J segment lost 3 bases and the V segment lost 3 bases, leaving 1 base of the junction unmatched. The CDR3 extends over 13 amino acids. Germline lookup yields CDR1 MGHRA and CDR2 YSYEKL. CDR3 sequence reads: CASSHTGGYEQYF. Here the CDR3 DNA reads TGCGCCAGCAGCCATACAGGGGGCTACGAGCAGTACTTC.

The V gene is TRBV23-1, the J gene TRBJ1-6; D possibly corresponds to TRBD1 (5 bases). TRBV23-1 is noted as an ORF with a role that remains uncertain. The CDR3 is 15 residues long. Trimming removed 6 bases at V and 5 bases at J, with 14 bases between. CDR3 sequence: CASRTNVGDNSPLHF. In nucleotides, the CDR3 is TGCGCCAGCAGAACCAACGTGGGGGATAATTCACCCCTCCACTTT.

This sequence joins TRBV14 and TRBJ1-2, with 8 nucleotides matching TRBD1. Germline-derived CDR1 and CDR2 are SGHDN and FVKESK. The ends lost 4 bases at V and 2 bases at J; junction bases unmatched: 6. This CDR3 comprises 15 residues. CDR3 region: CASSRRTGSNYGYTF. The CDR3, as DNA: TGTGCCAGCAGCCGCCGGACAGGGAGCAACTATGGCTACACCTTC. The full variable domain, rest sourced from reference TRBV14 and TRBJ1-2, is EAGVTQFPSHSVIEKGQTVTLRCDPISGHDNLYWYRRVMGKEIKFLLHFVKESKQDESGMPNNRFLAERTGGTYSTLKVQPAELEDSGVYFCASSRRTGSNYGYTFGSGTRLTVV.

This chain uses TRBV5-4 with TRBJ2-3; TRBD2 might be the D (6 bases). CDR3 length: 16 residues. V was pared by 4 bases and J by 1 base, with 16 bases between. Per the germline V gene, CDR1 is SGHNT and CDR2 is YYREEE (reference sequence). The CDR3 sequence: CASSPSGGMGTDTQYF. The CDR3 region has the DNA TGTGCCAGCAGCCCCAGTGGGGGGATGGGCACAGATACGCAGTATTTT. Supplemented by reference TRBV5-4 and TRBJ2-3, the full variable domain reads ETGVTQSPTHLIKTRGQQVTLRCSSQSGHNTVSWYQQALGQGPQFIFQYYREEENGRGNFPPRFSGLQFPNYSSELNVNALELDDSALYLCASSPSGGMGTDTQYFGPGTRLTVL.

This chain joins TRBV29-1 and TRBJ1-1; D may be TRBD1 (5 bases). Germline V lookup: CDR1 SQVTM, CDR2 ANQGSEA. The CDR3 contains 16 residues. V was cut by 5 bases and J by 10 bases, with 29 bases left in between. CDR3 nucleotide sequence: TGCAGCGTTCGTAAGTCCCTTGGGGCCCATTGGGGCGTAGCTTTCTTT. Translating gives CSVRKSLGAHWGVAFF.

This clone was seen once. V gene TRBV15 combines with J gene TRBJ2-5; tentative D call: TRBD2 (6 bases). The germline gives CDR1 LNHNV, CDR2 YYDKDF (reference sequence). The CDR3 sequence is 15 residues long. The V and J ends lost 3 bases and 5 bases respectively, with 16 bases between them. The CDR3 sequence is CATSRVGGLRETQYF. CDR3 DNA sequence: TGTGCCACCAGCAGGGTCGGGGGTTTACGGGAGACCCAGTACTTC.

This clone was seen only once. The J gene is TRBJ2-4, the V gene TRBV19; 9 positions match TRBD1. Germline V CDR1 and CDR2: LNHDA, SQIVND (reference sequence). V dropped 8 bases and J dropped 8; count of bases not matched to a gene: 7. This CDR3 has 13 amino acids. The CDR3: CASGEQGADIQYF. CDR3 DNA: TGTGCCAGTGGCGAACAGGGGGCAGACATTCAGTACTTC.

This chain links TRBV5-4 with TRBJ2-1; TRBD2 agrees at 8 bases. The V and J ends lost 0 bases and 8 bases, in that order; junction bases with no gene match: 10. The CDR3 loop spans 16 amino acids. The germline V gene encodes CDR1 SGHNT and CDR2 YYREEE (reference sequence). CDR3 sequence reads: CASSLVNGGERHEQFF. For the CDR3, the DNA is TGTGCCAGCAGCTTGGTTAACGGGGGGGAGCGGCATGAGCAGTTCTTC.

Points on this clone: This sequence may be a read error, since a much larger clone differs from it by one base. V and J are TRBV7-3 and TRBJ2-2; unclear D gene. The CDR3 has 14 amino acids. Germline V gene lookup returns CDR1 SGHTA and CDR2 FQGTGA. V lost 5 bases to trimming and J lost 0 bases, with 7 bases between them. DNA of the CDR3: TGTGCCAGCAGCCTAGATCCGAACACCGGGGAGCTGTTTTTT. This sequence encodes CASSLDPNTGELFF.

In regard to this clone: Other DNA sequences from this sample encode an identical CDR3 as well. The V call is TRBV20-1, the J call TRBJ2-5; D call uncertain. Germline CDR1 DFQATT, CDR2 SNEGSKA (reference sequence). The CDR3 sequence is 11 residues long. V shed 3 bases and J shed 4 bases, with 6 bases lying between them. CDR3 DNA sequence: TGCAGTGCTAGGTCTGGAGAGACCCAGTACTTC. Its translation: CSARSGETQYF.

This chain's CDR3 is CRIGGHTDTQYF. In DNA, the CDR3 is TGTAGGATCGGCGGGCACACAGATACGCAGTATTTT. The chain combines TRBV14 with TRBJ2-3, with a possible D match to TRBD2 (5 bases). The CDR3 runs 12 residues. CDR1 is SGHDN and CDR2 is FVKESK in the germline V gene.